This T cell receptor (beta chain) derives from a study of T cell responses to AZD1222 COVID-19 vaccine. Study results and caveats: Donors were mostly white British, more females; clonal diversity possibly underestimated.

TCRdb's table, derived via immunoSEQ multiplex PCR, lists solely in-frame clones and lacks some. The table lists about 150,000 clones, around 88% of them singletons. This clone was recorded once. What it binds is unknown. From germline, CDR1 is MNHEY and CDR2 SMNVEV (reference sequence). The CDR3 loop spans 14 amino acids. The V and J ends lost 3 bases and 4 bases respectively, with 12 bases between them. Sequencing used peripheral blood, obtained 28 days after the second AZD1222 dose. This clonotype was sampled from an adult who received the AZD1222 COVID-19 vaccine. The chain couples TRBV27 to TRBJ1-1; D gene unclear. The CDR3 DNA reads as TGTGCCAGCAGTTTCCGCAGGTTGGGCACTGAAGCTTTCTTT. This translates into CASSFRRLGTEAFF.